A selection of T cell receptor beta chains follows, all from one sample in a study of CD8 T cells in ankylosing spondylitis. TCRdb re-derived calls from the 5' RACE reads in MiXCR, one entry per CDR3 protein. Of a few hundred thousand distinct CDR3 sequences in the sample, about 10% were seen once. The specimen sequenced was blood, either unsorted or a sorted T cell fraction (not recorded which). Receptors were obtained from a male donor with ankylosing spondylitis or in good health (not recorded which). Each CDR3 is given with its conserved first and last residue. D genes are given only for firm matches. Clone size is stated in some rows and not others, as once, few, many or a class when expanded.

v_call	d_call	j_call	clone_size	cdr3_aa	cdr3_nt
TRBV9	NA	TRBJ1-5	many	CAPRADSNQPQHF	TGTGCCCCAAGAGCTGATAGCAATCAGCCCCAGCATTTT
TRBV25-1	TRBD2	TRBJ2-1	NA	CASSEAGGPYNEQFF	TGTGCCAGCAGTGAAGCGGGGGGGCCCTACAATGAGCAGTTCTTC
TRBV10-3	NA	TRBJ2-1	many	CAISSPPVLAGSNEQFF	TGTGCCATCAGTTCCCCCCCAGTACTAGCCGGCTCCAATGAGCAGTTCTTC
TRBV14	TRBD2	TRBJ2-1	NA	CASSERGSLGNEQFF	TGTGCCAGCAGCGAGCGGGGGAGCCTGGGCAATGAGCAGTTCTTC
TRBV20-1	NA	TRBJ2-3	many	CSARAPSAFTDTQYF	TGCAGTGCTAGAGCGCCTAGCGCATTCACAGATACGCAGTATTTT
TRBV9	NA	TRBJ1-5	many	CASSVVDQPQHF	TGTGCCAGCAGCGTAGTAGATCAGCCCCAGCATTTT
TRBV6-5	NA	TRBJ1-1	many	CASSYEGGQPKPNTEAFF	TGTGCCAGCAGTTACGAAGGCGGGCAACCTAAACCAAACACTGAAGCTTTCTTT
TRBV6-5	TRBD2	TRBJ2-3	NA	CASSYGAGGLYTQYF	TGTGCCAGCAGTTACGGGGCGGGGGGGCTTTATACGCAGTATTTT
TRBV11-2	TRBD1	TRBJ2-3	many	CASSLGQGEAGTQYF	TGTGCCAGCAGCTTAGGACAGGGGGAGGCGGGTACGCAGTATTTT
TRBV7-3	NA	TRBJ2-2	many	CASTGHDRGTGELFF	TGTGCCAGCACAGGACATGATCGGGGCACCGGGGAGCTGTTTTTT
TRBV5-1	NA	TRBJ1-1	many	CASTRTVSGAMDTEAFF	TGCGCCAGCACCCGAACTGTGTCCGGGGCCATGGATACTGAAGCTTTCTTT